The entry below describes one T cell receptor beta chain. The CDR3 is made up of 15 amino acids. The V end lost 2 bases, the J end lost 8 bases, and 21 bases lay between the germline ends. Germline V gene lookup returns CDR1 GTSNPN and CDR2 SVGIG (reference sequence). These data belong to a study of blood T cell repertoires in COVID-19. Overall study: The United States, Italy and Spain supplied acute and convalescent COVID-19 samples. PBMCs, B-cell-depleted T cells, or T cells provided the cDNA or gDNA that made up the material.

Original data processing: Amplified reference gene primers provided the basis for estimating nucleated cell counts. Only in-frame clones appear in the TCRdb table, and some are missing; sequencing was by immunoSEQ multiplex PCR. Clonal size and the V and J genes are those of that table, whereas D and trimming came from the DNA. The sample lists 55,000 to 85,000 clones; roughly 85% were seen once. The sequence was obtained from a man aged 60-69 years with active or convalescent COVID-19. Sequenced material: peripheral blood. The J gene is TRBJ1-2, the V gene TRBV30; a possible D gene is TRBD1 (5 bases). The CDR3 is CAWSFVGYRRSGYTF. In DNA form, the CDR3 reads TGTGCCTGGAGTTTCGTCGGGTACAGGCGAAGCGGCTACACCTTC.